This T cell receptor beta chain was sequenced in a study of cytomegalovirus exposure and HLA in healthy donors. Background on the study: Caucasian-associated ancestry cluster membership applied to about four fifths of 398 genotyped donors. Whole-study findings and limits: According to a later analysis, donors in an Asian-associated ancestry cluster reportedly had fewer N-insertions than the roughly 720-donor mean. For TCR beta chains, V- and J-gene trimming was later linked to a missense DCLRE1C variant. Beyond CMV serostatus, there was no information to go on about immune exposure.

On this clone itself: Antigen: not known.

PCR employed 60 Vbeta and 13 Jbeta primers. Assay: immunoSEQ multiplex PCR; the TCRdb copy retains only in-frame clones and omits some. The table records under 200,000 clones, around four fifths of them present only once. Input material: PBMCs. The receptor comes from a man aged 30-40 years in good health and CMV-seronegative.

CDR3 loop: CASSYSGTRNSGELFF. The CDR3 nucleotides read TGTGCCAGCAGTTACTCCGGGACTCGAAACTCCGGGGAGCTGTTTTTT. The V and J genes are TRBV6-5 and TRBJ2-2, with D maybe TRBD2 (6 bases). The germline V and J ends were trimmed by 0 bases and 6 bases, with 14 bases remaining between them. The CDR3 length is 16 residues. Germline V gene sequence: CDR1 MNHEY, CDR2 SVGAGI.